This T cell receptor beta chain was captured in a study of cytomegalovirus exposure and HLA in healthy donors. Broader study findings: When presence/absence was analysed, sequencing depth was taken to be roughly uniform across donors. Looking again later, the authors saw that most CMV-associated TCR beta chains seemed HLA-restricted. Listed as cytomegalovirus-associated were 164 TCR beta chains.

As regards this clone: Its antigen is not known.

Primers for the PCR totalled 60 Vbeta and 13 Jbeta. The table came from immunoSEQ multiplex PCR; TCRdb's copy has only in-frame clones and leaves some out. The table lists about 99,000 clones, approximately 79% of them singletons, with 5% to 6.5% in the top ten. Participants comprised healthy donors of bone marrow. Looked up from germline, CDR1 is MNHEY and CDR2 is SVGAGI. CDR3 length: 16 residues. Unmatched junction bases numbered 9, after V lost 2 bases and J lost 3 bases. Sequencing was done on a sample of PBMCs. The TCR sequence derives from a man in his fifties or sixties in good health and CMV-seropositive. The rearrangement joins TRBV6-5 to TRBJ2-5; 7 bases agree with TRBD1. CDR3 amino acids: CASSYLGGKVKETQYF. CDR3 nucleotides: TGTGCCAGCAGTTACCTAGGGGGCAAGGTGAAAGAGACCCAGTACTTC.